A single sample gave rise to the 32 T cell receptor beta chains below, sequenced in a study of T cells after posttransplantation cyclophosphamide. TCRdb's copy holds only in-frame clones and misses some; the assay was immunoSEQ multiplex PCR. The repertoire holds more than 20,000 clones, with approximately 90% as singletons. Controls had myeloablative marrow grafts with methotrexate and calcineurin inhibitor, sampled at 1 year. The sequencing here drew on PBMCs, taken about 360 days after allogeneic stem cell transplant with calcineurin inhibitor and methotrexate. The receptors shown here come from a female patient in her thirties or forties who received an allogeneic stem cell transplant from an unrelated donor, was CMV-positive, and had acute and chronic GVHD. Some T cells may have come from the graft donor.

The J gene is TRBJ2-3, the V gene TRBV27; D may be TRBD2 (5 bases). V shed 5 bases and J shed 1 base, with 10 bases lying between them. The germline CDR1 and CDR2 sequences are MNHEY and SMNVEV (reference sequence). This CDR3 has 14 residues. CDR3 in amino acids: CASSTYSGTDTQYF. The CDR3, as DNA: TGTGCCAGCAGTACTTATAGCGGCACAGATACGCAGTATTTT.

The chain has TRBV11-2 and TRBJ2-1; TRBD2 matches at 7 bases. Germline V gene lookup returns CDR1 SGHAT and CDR2 FQNNGV. The CDR3 contains 17 residues. The V gene end was trimmed by 5 bases and the J gene end by 0 bases; junction bases not matched to a gene: 10. The CDR3 loop reads CASSVPLAPSSYNEQFF. The CDR3 nucleotides are TGTGCCAGCAGCGTTCCACTAGCGCCTAGCTCCTACAATGAGCAGTTCTTC.

In DNA form, the CDR3 reads TGTGCCAGCAGCCCGCTAGCGGGAGGGAGTGCGAGCACAGATACGCAGTATTTT. It yields the protein CASSPLAGGSASTDTQYF. The chain recombines TRBV27 with TRBJ2-3; the match to TRBD2 covers 12 bases. Germline V lookup: CDR1 MNHEY, CDR2 SMNVEV (reference sequence). The CDR3 is made up of 18 amino acids. V was clipped by 6 bases and J by 0 bases; unmatched bases: 10.

V and J are TRBV28 and TRBJ1-1; D is possibly TRBD1 (6 bases). This CDR3 has 12 amino acids. V lost 5 bases and J lost 11, with 15 bases in between. Germline V lookup: CDR1 MDHEN, CDR2 SYDVKM. CDR3 DNA sequence: TGTGCCAGCAGTCTAACAGGGTTCTTCGCTTTCTTT. It translates to CASSLTGFFAFF.

This clone came up a few times. The CDR3: CASSPTGGTEAFF. DNA of the CDR3: TGCGCCAGCAGTCCGACAGGGGGCACTGAAGCTTTCTTT. This rearrangement joins TRBV23-1 to TRBJ1-1; the match to TRBD1 covers 9 bases. TRBV23-1 is sorted into the ORF group, with uncertain function. The CDR3 extends over 13 amino acids. The V and J ends lost 4 bases and 4 bases, in that order; junction bases with no gene match: 1.

The chain links TRBV11-3 to TRBJ2-1, with TRBD2 matching 14 bases. The ends lost 3 bases at V and 6 bases at J; junction bases unmatched: 10. The CDR3 runs to 18 residues. Germline V gives CDR1 SGHNT, CDR2 YENEEA. CDR3 sequence: CASSLGLAGEKQANEQFF. In DNA form, the CDR3 reads TGTGCCAGCAGCTTGGGACTAGCGGGAGAGAAGCAGGCCAATGAGCAGTTCTTC.

The V and J genes are TRBV27 and TRBJ2-2; 7 bases fit TRBD2. Germline V lookup: CDR1 MNHEY, CDR2 SMNVEV (reference sequence). This CDR3 is built from 16 residues. V dropped 2 bases and J dropped 4; count of bases not matched to a gene: 7. The CDR3 sequence: CASSLIAGHSTGELFF. DNA for the CDR3: TGTGCCAGCAGTTTAATAGCGGGCCACTCCACCGGGGAGCTGTTTTTT.

V gene TRBV7-8 combines with J gene TRBJ2-7; D is perhaps TRBD1 (6 bases). Between the trimmed V and J ends, which lost 3 bases and 2 bases, there was a span of 11 bases. The CDR3 spans 14 residues. CDR1 and CDR2 from the germline V gene are SGHVS and FQNEAQ. The CDR3 sequence is CASSFREGAYEQYF. Written as DNA, the CDR3 is TGTGCCAGCAGCTTTAGAGAGGGGGCCTACGAGCAGTACTTC.

The chain employs TRBV18 and TRBJ2-7, with TRBD2 identical over 13 bases. Germline lookup yields CDR1 KGHSH and CDR2 LQKENI. The CDR3 is 15 residues long. V shed 3 bases and J 6 bases; nucleotides not matched to a gene: 5. The DNA of the CDR3 is TGTGCCAGCTCACCTGGACTAGCGGGAGTGGGCGAGCAGTACGTC. Its protein product is CASSPGLAGVGEQYV.

The chain recombines TRBV29-1 with TRBJ1-1, with no clear D. The V end lost 7 bases, the J end lost 3 bases, and 9 bases lay between the germline ends. Germline V gives CDR1 SQVTM, CDR2 ANQGSEA. The CDR3 has 11 amino acids. The CDR3 nucleotides are TGCAGCGGGTCGGGATACACTGAAGCTTTCTTT. Its protein product is CSGSGYTEAFF.

The chain combines TRBV27 with TRBJ1-1; unclear D gene. Germline assignment: CDR1 MNHEY and CDR2 SMNVEV (reference sequence). This CDR3 has 15 residues. The V end was cut by 4 bases, the J end by 2 bases, with 14 bases between. This CDR3 reads CASSWSGGLNTEAFF. Written as DNA, the CDR3 is TGTGCCAGCAGTTGGTCGGGCGGGCTTAACACTGAAGCTTTCTTT.

The J gene is TRBJ2-4, the V gene TRBV29-1; the D gene is possibly TRBD1 (6 bases). The ends were cut back, 6 bases at V and 4 bases at J, with 10 bases in the middle. CDR3 length equals 12 residues. In germline, CDR1 is SQVTM, CDR2 ANQGSEA. In DNA form, the CDR3 reads TGCAGCGTGGCAACAGGGAAAAACATTCAGTACTTC. Translated, it gives CSVATGKNIQYF.

CDR3 sequence (DNA): TGTGCCATCAGCGAAAGACTAGCGGGTGAATCTAGCACAGATACGCAGTATTTT. It translates to CAISERLAGESSTDTQYF. The chain employs TRBV10-3 and TRBJ2-3, with 10 bases that match TRBD2. Germline V lookup: CDR1 ENHRY, CDR2 SYGVKD. V lost 6 bases, J lost 0 bases, and 12 bases stayed unmatched. The CDR3 spans 18 residues.

The gene calls are TRBV6-1 and TRBJ2-7; 12 bases are a match to TRBD2. V dropped 4 bases and J dropped 5; count of bases not matched to a gene: 6. Germline assignment: CDR1 MNHNS and CDR2 SASEGT. The CDR3 runs 15 residues. The CDR3 region is CASSVETSGGNEQYF. CDR3 bases: TGTGCCAGCAGTGTTGAGACTAGCGGGGGTAACGAGCAGTACTTC.

The CDR3 region has the DNA TGTGCCAGCAGCCATCCTAGCGGGGGATACAATGAGCAGTTCTTC. It translates to CASSHPSGGYNEQFF. The rearrangement uses TRBV5-6 and TRBJ2-1, with 10 bases lining up with TRBD2. There are 15 residues in the CDR3. The V gene end was trimmed by 4 bases and the J gene end by 4 bases; junction bases not matched to a gene: 5. CDR1 SGHDT and CDR2 YYEEEE come from the germline V gene.

The V and J genes are TRBV7-8 and TRBJ2-2, with 10 bases matching TRBD2. The CDR3 has 16 amino acids. From germline, CDR1 is SGHVS and CDR2 FQNEAQ. The trim removed 4 bases at V and 5 bases at J, leaving 7 bases unmatched. The CDR3 is CASSSLAGVWTGELFF. CDR3 DNA: TGTGCCAGCAGCTCTCTAGCGGGAGTTTGGACCGGGGAGCTGTTTTTT. Complete variable domain (other parts from reference TRBV7-8 and TRBJ2-2): GAGVSQSPRYKVAKRGQDVALRCDPISGHVSLFWYQQALGQGPEFLTYFQNEAQLDKSGLPSDRFFAERPEGSVSTLKIQRTQQEDSAVYLCASSSLAGVWTGELFFGEGSRLTVL.

This sequence joins TRBV11-2 and TRBJ1-2; weak D call: TRBD1 (5 bases). The CDR3 is 15 residues long. The V end was cut by 5 bases, the J end by 2 bases, with 15 bases between. In germline, CDR1 is SGHAT, CDR2 FQNNGV. The CDR3 is CASSQIRQSNYGYTF. As DNA, the CDR3 is TGTGCCAGCAGCCAAATTAGACAGTCCAACTATGGCTACACCTTC.

The genes are TRBV7-3 and TRBJ2-3; 7 nucleotides align to TRBD1. Looked up from germline, CDR1 is SGHTA and CDR2 is FQGTGA. There are 14 residues in the CDR3. The J segment lost 6 bases and the V segment lost 5 bases, leaving 8 bases of the junction unmatched. CDR3 coding DNA: TGTGCCAGCAGCCTGGGACAGAGGATGGATACGCAGTATTTT. Protein: CASSLGQRMDTQYF.

This clone was seen a single time. The genes are TRBV18 and TRBJ2-5; tentatively, D is TRBD2 (6 bases). Germline V gives CDR1 KGHSH, CDR2 LQKENI. The length of the CDR3 is 14 residues. The germline V and J ends were trimmed by 0 bases and 4 bases, with 9 bases remaining between them. The CDR3 loop is CASSPPRGRETQYF. CDR3 bases: TGTGCCAGCTCACCACCCCGGGGGAGAGAGACCCAGTACTTC.

The V gene is TRBV11-3, the J gene TRBJ2-7; 13 bases are a match to TRBD2. Germline loops: CDR1 SGHNT, CDR2 YENEEA. The V segment lost 3 bases and the J segment 2 bases; nucleotides outside the gene matches: 1. The CDR3 totals 15 residues. CDR3 bases: TGTGCCAGCAGCTTGGGACTAGCGGGGCCCTACGAGCAGTACTTC. Amino acid sequence: CASSLGLAGPYEQYF. The whole variable domain, remainder taken from reference TRBV11-3 and TRBJ2-7, is EAGVVQSPRYKIIEKKQPVAFWCNPISGHNTLYWYLQNLGQGPELLIRYENEEAVDDSQLPKDRFSAERLKGVDSTLKIQPAELGDSAVYLCASSLGLAGPYEQYFGPGTRLTVT.

The chain links TRBV7-8 to TRBJ1-5; 9 bases agree with TRBD1. The CDR3 is 16 residues long. The V gene end was trimmed by 1 base and the J gene end by 7 bases; junction bases not matched to a gene: 8. CDR1 and CDR2 (germline): SGHVS, FQNEAQ. CDR3 loop: CASSLGGDRVAQPQHF. The CDR3 DNA follows: TGTGCCAGCAGCTTAGGCGGGGACAGGGTGGCCCAGCCCCAGCATTTT.

The chain links TRBV11-3 to TRBJ2-2, with 12 bases identical to TRBD2. CDR3 length: 16 amino acids. CDR1 SGHNT and CDR2 YENEEA come from the germline V gene. The V and J ends lost 2 bases and 3 bases, in that order; junction bases with no gene match: 1. The CDR3 here is CASSLLAGGDTGELFF. The CDR3 DNA sequence: TGTGCCAGCAGCTTACTAGCGGGAGGGGACACCGGGGAGCTGTTTTTT.

The J gene is TRBJ2-5, the V gene TRBV6-5, with D hard to call. This CDR3 comprises 11 residues. CDR1 is MNHEY and CDR2 is SVGAGI in the germline V gene. Trimming took 2 bases from V and 5 from J, leaving 3 bases between them. CDR3 sequence (DNA): TGTGCCAGCAGTTACCTCGAGACCCAGTACTTC. Its protein product is CASSYLETQYF.

The CDR3 sequence: CAWSWKGRAYNEQFF. The CDR3 DNA is TGTGCCTGGAGTTGGAAGGGGAGGGCTTACAATGAGCAGTTCTTC. This sequence joins TRBV30 and TRBJ2-1; TRBD2 aligns across 7 bases. Losses at the gene ends were 2 bases for V and 4 bases for J; bases not matched to a gene: 8. This CDR3 spans 15 amino acids. Germline loops: CDR1 GTSNPN, CDR2 SVGIG (reference sequence).

The chain employs TRBV5-1 and TRBJ1-2; D may be TRBD1 (5 bases). The CDR3 consists of 16 residues. Germline assignment: CDR1 SGHRS and CDR2 YFSETQ. V lost 0 bases, J lost 7 bases, and 19 bases lay in between. The CDR3 coding sequence is TGCGCCAGCAGCTTGGACGTTGTATCCCGGAGGGGTGGCTACACCTTC. Translation: CASSLDVVSRRGGYTF.

This rearrangement joins TRBV27 to TRBJ2-7; perhaps TRBD2 as D (6 bases). The germline V and J ends were trimmed by 0 bases and 6 bases, with 12 bases remaining between them. This CDR3 is built from 14 residues. Germline lookup yields CDR1 MNHEY and CDR2 SMNVEV (reference sequence). CDR3 DNA sequence: TGTGCCAGCAGTTTATCGGGCGGGGTAGGCGAGCAGTACGTC. Translated, it gives CASSLSGGVGEQYV.

This clone appeared once. The V call is TRBV5-1, the J call TRBJ1-2, with a tentative D call TRBD1 (5 bases). V lost 4 bases and J lost 4, with 17 bases in between. Germline V gene data show CDR1 as SGHRS and CDR2 as YFSETQ. This CDR3 region has 15 residues. Here the CDR3 reads CASSPEGRGPYGYTF. The CDR3 DNA reads as TGCGCCAGCAGCCCGGAGGGACGGGGCCCCTATGGCTACACCTTC.

The chain joins TRBV2 to TRBJ1-4; D is uncertain. Germline assignment: CDR1 SNHLY and CDR2 FYNNEI. The CDR3 loop spans 13 amino acids. Trimming took 4 bases from V and 5 from J, leaving 8 bases between them. The DNA for the CDR3 is TGTGCCAGCAGTGTCGGCGGGAATGAAAAACTGTTTTTT. Translation: CASSVGGNEKLFF.

The J gene is TRBJ1-2, the V gene TRBV7-2; a weak D match, TRBD1 (5 bases). The CDR3 is 14 amino acids. V gave up 1 base and J gave up 4 bases, with 10 bases separating them. Germline CDR1 reads SGHTA; CDR2 reads FQGNSA. In nucleotides, the CDR3 is TGTGCCAGCAGCTTAGGGGGCGCGATCTATGGCTACACCTTC. Residues: CASSLGGAIYGYTF.

The rearrangement uses TRBV10-2 and TRBJ2-4; TRBD1 matches at 11 bases. V lost 4 bases and J lost 2; bases outside the gene matches: 13. From germline, CDR1 is WSHSY and CDR2 SAAADI. This CDR3 spans 19 amino acids. CDR3 nucleotide sequence: TGCGCCAGCAGTGGCCCCGGACAGGGGGCCCTCGGGACCAAAAACATTCAGTACTTC. Translating gives CASSGPGQGALGTKNIQYF.

The V call is TRBV6-1, the J call TRBJ1-5; D not certain. Trimming cost V 5 bases and J 6 bases, with 17 bases left between them. The CDR3 consists of 15 residues. From germline, CDR1 is MNHNS and CDR2 SASEGT. CDR3 protein: CASSPKPAGGQPQHF. The DNA of the CDR3 is TGTGCCAGCAGTCCAAAACCCGCGGGTGGTCAGCCCCAGCATTTT.

The rearrangement links TRBV4-2 to TRBJ1-4, with 9 bases lining up with TRBD1. CDR1 is LGHNA and CDR2 is YNFKEQ in the germline V gene. V dropped 2 bases and J dropped 4; count of bases not matched to a gene: 5. CDR3 length: 16 residues. The CDR3 is CASSQNPTGGNEKLFF. CDR3 coding DNA: TGTGCCAGCAGCCAAAACCCGACAGGGGGTAATGAAAAACTGTTTTTT.